What follows describes a single TCR beta chain. This entry is derived from a study of T-cell reconstitution after alpha-beta-depleted transplantation in children. A library of TCRbeta sequences, prepared with unique molecular identifiers, was generated. TCRdb called the PCR reads again in MiXCR, with one record for every CDR3 protein. The sample has about 360,000 distinct CDR3 sequences; more than 10% are singletons. This specimen was PBMCs, taken from the stem cell graft. This TCR derives from a human donor who donated a stem cell graft to a child with Fanconi anemia.

CDR3 loop: CASSLLRAGGNTGELFF. The CDR3 coding sequence is TGTGCCAGCAGCTTACTTCGAGCGGGGGGTAACACCGGGGAGCTGTTTTTT. This chain joins TRBV7-8 and TRBJ2-2, with TRBD2 identical over 9 bases. The germline CDR1 and CDR2 sequences are SGHVS and FQNEAQ. V was pared by 2 bases and J by 2 bases, with 6 bases of the junction left unmatched. The CDR3 length is 17 residues.